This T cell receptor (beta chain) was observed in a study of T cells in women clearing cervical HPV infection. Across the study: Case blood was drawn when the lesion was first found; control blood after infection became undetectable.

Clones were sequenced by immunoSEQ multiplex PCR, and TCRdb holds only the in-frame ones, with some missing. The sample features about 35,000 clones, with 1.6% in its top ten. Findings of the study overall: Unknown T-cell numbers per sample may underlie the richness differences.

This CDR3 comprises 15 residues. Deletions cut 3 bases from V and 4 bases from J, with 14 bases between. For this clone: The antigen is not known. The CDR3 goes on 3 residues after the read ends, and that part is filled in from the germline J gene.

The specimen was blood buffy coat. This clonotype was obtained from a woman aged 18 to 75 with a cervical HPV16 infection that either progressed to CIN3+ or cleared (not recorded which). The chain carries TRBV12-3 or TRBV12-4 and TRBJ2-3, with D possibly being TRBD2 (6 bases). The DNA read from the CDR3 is TGTGCCAGCAGTTTTATGGGGGGTACGTCAGATACG. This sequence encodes CASSFMGGTSDT. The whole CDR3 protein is CASSFMGGTSDTQYF.